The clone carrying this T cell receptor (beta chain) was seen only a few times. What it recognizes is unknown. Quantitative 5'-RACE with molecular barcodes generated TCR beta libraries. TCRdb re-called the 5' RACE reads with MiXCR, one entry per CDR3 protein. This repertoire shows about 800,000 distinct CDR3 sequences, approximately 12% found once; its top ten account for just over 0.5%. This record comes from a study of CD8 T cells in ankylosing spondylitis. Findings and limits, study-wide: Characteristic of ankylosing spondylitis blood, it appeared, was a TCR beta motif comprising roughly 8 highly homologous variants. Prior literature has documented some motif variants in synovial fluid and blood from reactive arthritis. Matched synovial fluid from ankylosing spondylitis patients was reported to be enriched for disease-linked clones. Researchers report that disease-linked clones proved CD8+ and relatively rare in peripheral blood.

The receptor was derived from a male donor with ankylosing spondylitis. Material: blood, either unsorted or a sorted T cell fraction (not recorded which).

The CDR3 DNA follows: TGCAGTGCATTATTCACGGGGCAGCACGAGTCACCCCTCCACTTT. Encoded protein: CSALFTGQHESPLHF. The rearrangement joins TRBV20-1 to TRBJ1-6; D perhaps matches TRBD1 (5 bases). Trimming stripped 6 bases from V and 10 bases from J, with 22 bases between. Germline V gene sequence: CDR1 DFQATT, CDR2 SNEGSKA (reference sequence). This CDR3 has 15 amino acids.